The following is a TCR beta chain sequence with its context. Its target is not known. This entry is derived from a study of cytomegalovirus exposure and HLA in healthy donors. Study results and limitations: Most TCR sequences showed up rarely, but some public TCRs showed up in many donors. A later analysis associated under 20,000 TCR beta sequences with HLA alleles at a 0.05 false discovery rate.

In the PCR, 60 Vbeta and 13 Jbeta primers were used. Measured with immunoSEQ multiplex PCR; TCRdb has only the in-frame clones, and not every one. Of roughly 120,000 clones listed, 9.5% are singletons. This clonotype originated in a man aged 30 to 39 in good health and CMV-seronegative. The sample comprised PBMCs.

The CDR3 region is CASSPTSPYGYTF. The CDR3 DNA follows: TGCGCCAGCAGCCCTACTTCCCCCTATGGCTACACCTTC. The V gene is TRBV5-1, the J gene TRBJ1-2; D unresolved. Germline V lookup: CDR1 SGHRS, CDR2 YFSETQ. The CDR3 sequence is 13 residues long. Trimming took off 4 bases at V and 4 bases at J, with 11 bases between the two ends.